This T cell receptor (beta chain) was sequenced in a study of radiotherapy plus CTLA-4 blockade in lung cancer (dated by TCRdb to the late 2010s). Regarding the research as a whole: Objective responses were observed in 18% of enrolled patients, and disease control was achieved in approximately 32%. What the research found in general, with its limitations: Increased serum interferon-beta after radiation, together with early dynamic changes in blood T cell clones, were reported to be the strongest predictors of response. TCR clones derived from tumors expanded in peripheral blood after treatment with radiotherapy and ipilimumab.

V is pared back by 1 base and J by 2 bases, with 16 bases lying between the germline termini. Spanning cysteine to phenylalanine, the CDR3 consists of 17 amino acids. Only the CDR3 region is kept as DNA, spanning 51 bases read in frame from base 1. The germline V gene gives CDR1 as MDHEN and CDR2 as SYDVKM. The library was generated by the immunoSEQ multiplex PCR assay. The clones in this table, taken by TCRdb from immuneACCESS, are in-frame only. Not every clone is retained; where verified, under half of the shortfall comes from an unresolved V gene, and the cause of the rest is unknown. The sample has approximately 52,000 clones on record, approximately 80% of them singletons. The ten largest clones add up to 2% to 2.5% of the sample. The study evaluated CTLA-4 blockade (ipilimumab) given together with focal radiation therapy in patients who had chemo-refractory metastatic non-small-cell lung cancer.

Comments on this clone: The specificity of this receptor is unknown. The input lacks base qualities; no much larger clone sits a single base away.

The source is a human donor with non-small cell lung cancer whose response to radiotherapy plus ipilimumab could not be evaluated. Specimen: peripheral blood, collected from a patient treated with radiotherapy plus ipilimumab. Recombination joined TRBV28 with TRBJ2-3, with a tentative D gene TRBD1 over 5 matching bases. Read as DNA, the sequence is TGTGCCAGCAGTTTATTGCCCGACAGTCACTACACAGATACGCAGTATTTT. Its translation is CASSLLPDSHYTDTQYF.